This T cell receptor beta chain was found in a study of identical twins. On this clonotype: Its specificity is not known.

Losses at the gene ends were 3 bases for V and 7 bases for J; bases not matched to a gene: 6. This CDR3 has 14 residues. Germline V gene data show CDR1 as SGHRS and CDR2 as YFSETQ. Findings of the study overall: The conclusions drew on cross-sectional statistical analysis instead of tracking the same donors. Invariant T cells like MAIT and iNKT could partly confound the zero-insertion analyses. Modeled out-of-frame TCR alpha sharing in monozygotic twins fell below observed levels.

After template switching added a universal primer site, the resulting cDNA carried unique molecular identifiers. TCRdb ran MiXCR on the 5' RACE reads and lists one entry per CDR3 protein. The sample consists of roughly 1,500,000 distinct CDR3 sequences, around 33% of them appearing once. The sample comprised cord blood. The origin of this receptor is a newborn girl in good health. This chain connects TRBV5-1 to TRBJ2-7; 11 bases line up with TRBD2. The CDR3 DNA reads as TGCGCCAGCAGCTCTAGCGGGAGGCATAATGAGCAGTACTTC. It specifies CASSSSGRHNEQYF.